These 22 T cell receptor beta chains originate from one sample sequenced in a study of shared clonotypes between healthy human individuals. Sequencing was performed with immunoSEQ multiplex PCR; in TCRdb, only in-frame clones are kept and a portion is missing. Of about 2 million clones listed, 85% to 95% are singletons. Sequenced input: naive CD4+ T cells sorted from blood. Regarding subset: CD45RA+ positively selected. The receptors come from a man younger than 35 in good health.

This clone was seen only once. This sequence joins TRBV9 and TRBJ1-4; D gene uncertain. Germline loops: CDR1 SGDLS, CDR2 YYNGEE. The V gene lost 0 bases and the J gene lost 8 bases, with 14 bases spanning the gap. There are 15 residues in the CDR3. CDR3 coding DNA: TGTGCCAGCAGCGTAGAGGAGGGCAGAGGAGAAAAACTGTTTTTT. This codes for CASSVEEGRGEKLFF.

The rearrangement links TRBV29-1 to TRBJ2-1, with D perhaps TRBD2 (6 bases). V was shortened by 5 bases and J by 1 base, with 12 bases between the two germline ends. Germline V gene sequence: CDR1 SQVTM, CDR2 ANQGSEA. CDR3 length: 14 residues. The CDR3 nucleotides read TGCAGCGTTTCTAGCGTTCCTTCCTACAATGAGCAGTTCTTC. This encodes CSVSSVPSYNEQFF.

The chain employs TRBV7-2 and TRBJ1-2, with 7 bases lining up with TRBD1. Germline V gene lookup returns CDR1 SGHTA and CDR2 FQGNSA. There are 15 residues in the CDR3. V was clipped by 5 bases and J by 4 bases; unmatched bases: 10. This CDR3 reads CASSDYVDRAYGYTF. CDR3 sequence (DNA): TGTGCCAGCAGCGATTATGTTGACAGGGCCTATGGCTACACCTTC.

The J gene is TRBJ1-6, the V gene TRBV5-1; unclear D gene. Germline V gives CDR1 SGHRS, CDR2 YFSETQ. Trimming removed 1 base at V and 10 bases at J, with 18 bases between. The CDR3 extends over 16 amino acids. DNA of the CDR3: TGCGCCAGCAGCTTGCGGGCCCTCCGGGAGCCCTCACCCCTCCACTTT. It codes for CASSLRALREPSPLHF. The full variable domain, with the rest looked up from reference TRBV5-1 and TRBJ1-6, is KAGVTQTPRYLIKTRGQQVTLSCSPISGHRSVSWYQQTPGQGLQFLFEYFSETQRNKGNFPGRFSGRQFSNSRSEMNVSTLELGDSALYLCASSLRALREPSPLHFGNGTRLTVT.

This rearrangement joins TRBV7-9 to TRBJ1-2, with a weak D call TRBD1 (5 bases). This CDR3 has 15 amino acids. The ends were cut back, 8 bases at V and 3 bases at J, with 19 bases in the middle. Germline CDR1 reads SEHNR; CDR2 reads FQNEAQ (reference sequence). CDR3 sequence (DNA): TGTGCCAGCGGTACCGACCTTGGGGGTGACTATGGCTACACCTTC. Translating gives CASGTDLGGDYGYTF.

This clone was seen just once. This rearrangement joins TRBV6-1 to TRBJ2-7, with D hard to call. The CDR3 is made up of 12 amino acids. With 5 bases removed from V and 1 base from J, the gap between germline ends came to 6 bases. Germline assignment: CDR1 MNHNS and CDR2 SASEGT. CDR3 loop: CASSRLSYEQYF. In nucleotides, the CDR3 is TGTGCCAGCAGTCGGTTGTCCTACGAGCAGTACTTC.

This sequence joins TRBV4-1 and TRBJ2-1; D gene ambiguous. Germline values: CDR1 MGHRA, CDR2 YSYEKL. The CDR3 consists of 15 residues. V was shortened by 0 bases and J by 10 bases, with 16 bases between the two germline ends. The CDR3 is CASSQDLSGRYEQFF. CDR3 DNA: TGCGCCAGCAGCCAAGACCTGTCCGGAAGATACGAGCAGTTCTTC.

The rearrangement links TRBV5-1 to TRBJ2-5, with D tentatively TRBD1 or TRBD2 (6 bases each). V was shortened by 4 bases and J by 2 bases, with 12 bases between the two germline ends. The CDR3 sequence is 14 residues long. CDR1 is SGHRS and CDR2 is YFSETQ in the germline V gene. The CDR3 loop reads CASSRRGRQETQYF. CDR3 sequence (DNA): TGCGCCAGCAGCCGACGGGGGCGGCAAGAGACCCAGTACTTC.

The gene calls are TRBV10-1 and TRBJ2-3; D unclear. The V end lost 3 bases, the J end lost 0 bases, and 4 bases lay between the germline ends. Germline V gene lookup returns CDR1 WNHNN and CDR2 SYGVQD (reference sequence). This CDR3 contains 13 residues. CDR3 bases: TGCGCCAGCAGTGAACAGAGCACAGATACGCAGTATTTT. Its translation is CASSEQSTDTQYF.

Remarks on this clone: Possible read error: a much larger clone is one base away. V gene TRBV5-6 combines with J gene TRBJ1-1; 7 nucleotides line up with TRBD1. V dropped 3 bases and J dropped 1; count of bases not matched to a gene: 3. The CDR3 spans 14 residues. Germline V gene data show CDR1 as SGHDT and CDR2 as YYEEEE. CDR3 region: CASSSTGTNTEAFF. As DNA, the CDR3 is TGTGCCAGCAGCTCGACAGGGACGAACACTGAAGCTTTCTTT.

The rearrangement uses TRBV27 and TRBJ1-6; 8 bases map to TRBD1. The CDR3 runs to 14 residues. V lost 5 bases to trimming and J lost 7 bases; unmatched junction nucleotides: 4. CDR1 is MNHEY and CDR2 is SMNVEV in the germline V gene (reference sequence). CDR3 sequence reads: CASSKDRENSPLHF. The CDR3 coding sequence is TGTGCCAGCAGTAAGGACAGGGAGAATTCACCCCTCCACTTT.

The chain joins TRBV13 to TRBJ1-5; D remains ambiguous. This CDR3 spans 14 amino acids. Germline CDR1 and CDR2: PRHDT and FYEKMQ (reference sequence). V was trimmed by 5 bases and J by 1 base, leaving 9 bases between them. The CDR3 DNA follows: TGTGCCAGCAGCCTCCGGGAAAGCAATCAGCCCCAGCATTTT. Translated, it gives CASSLRESNQPQHF.

DNA for the CDR3: TGTGCCAGCAGTCCCGGGACGGCCCCCCCTGAAGCTTTCTTT. Amino acid sequence: CASSPGTAPPEAFF. The chain has TRBV7-9 and TRBJ1-1; maybe TRBD1 (5 bases). CDR1 is SEHNR, CDR2 FQNEAQ, per germline (reference sequence). This CDR3 contains 14 residues. V was clipped by 6 bases and J by 6 bases, with 17 bases between them. The whole variable domain, remainder taken from reference TRBV7-9 and TRBJ1-1, is DTGVSQNPRHKITKRGQNVTFRCDPISEHNRLYWYRQTLGQGPEFLTYFQNEAQLEKSRLLSDRFSAERPKGSFSTLEIQRTEQGDSAMYLCASSPGTAPPEAFFGQGTRLTVV.

The V gene is TRBV30, the J gene TRBJ2-5; possible D gene TRBD2, 5 bases. This CDR3 region has 14 residues. The germline V gene has CDR1 GTSNPN and CDR2 SVGIG (reference sequence). The V and J ends lost 1 base and 2 bases respectively, with 11 bases between them. CDR3: CAWSGATKQETQYF. CDR3 sequence (DNA): TGTGCCTGGAGTGGGGCGACTAAACAAGAGACCCAGTACTTC.

On this clone itself: The sample has other DNA sequences that encode this CDR3 too. This rearrangement joins TRBV6-5 to TRBJ1-3; D gene unclear. Germline CDR1 is MNHEY and CDR2 is SVGAGI. This CDR3 has 13 amino acids. The V end was cut by 6 bases, the J end by 0 bases, with 6 bases between. The CDR3 here is CASRPGSGNTIYF. The DNA for the CDR3 is TGTGCCAGCAGGCCAGGCTCTGGAAACACCATATATTTT.

The chain employs TRBV5-1 and TRBJ2-4, with 10 nucleotides matching TRBD1. The V segment lost 4 bases and the J segment 8 bases; nucleotides outside the gene matches: 6. Germline loops: CDR1 SGHRS, CDR2 YFSETQ. The CDR3 totals 14 residues. The CDR3 is CASSLGQGLDIQYF. CDR3 nucleotide sequence: TGCGCCAGCAGCCTGGGACAGGGGTTGGACATTCAGTACTTC.

This chain links TRBV29-1 with TRBJ2-3; weak D call: TRBD1 (7 bases). Trimming took off 4 bases at V and 5 bases at J, with 13 bases between the two ends. The length of the CDR3 is 13 residues. Germline CDR1 and CDR2: SQVTM and ANQGSEA. The CDR3: CSVGRGRGDTQYF. CDR3 bases: TGCAGCGTTGGTAGGGGGCGGGGAGATACGCAGTATTTT.

The gene calls are TRBV7-2 and TRBJ2-1, with TRBD2 as a possible D gene (5 bases). The CDR3 length is 15 residues. CDR1 and CDR2 (germline): SGHTA, FQGNSA. Trimming stripped 4 bases from V and 0 bases from J, with 10 bases between. The CDR3, as DNA: TGTGCCAGCAGCTACGTAGCGAGCTCCTACAATGAGCAGTTCTTC. Residues: CASSYVASSYNEQFF.

This clone has only a few counts. The sample contains more than one DNA sequence encoding this CDR3. The J gene is TRBJ1-5, the V gene TRBV6-1; D uncertain. The CDR3 contains 12 residues. V shed 1 base and J shed 5 bases, with 3 bases lying between them. CDR1 is MNHNS, CDR2 SASEGT, per germline. CDR3 in amino acids: CASSEGDQPQHF. The CDR3 DNA sequence: TGTGCCAGCAGTGAAGGGGATCAGCCCCAGCATTTT.

The CDR3 sequence: CASQGSNTGELFF. In DNA form, the CDR3 reads TGTGCCAGCCAAGGGTCGAACACCGGGGAGCTGTTTTTT. The rearrangement joins TRBV25-1 to TRBJ2-2; D uncertain. The CDR3 consists of 13 residues. From germline, CDR1 is MGHDK and CDR2 SYGVNS. Deletions cut 8 bases from V and 0 bases from J, with 7 bases between.

This chain uses TRBV6-6 with TRBJ2-7; D perhaps matches TRBD1 (5 bases). From germline, CDR1 is MNHNY and CDR2 SVGAGI (reference sequence). Trimming removed 2 bases at V and 6 bases at J, with 20 bases between. This CDR3 comprises 16 residues. The CDR3 region is CASSYLGAVKSREQYF. The CDR3 nucleotides read TGTGCCAGCAGTTACCTAGGGGCGGTTAAAAGTCGCGAGCAGTACTTC.

This chain uses TRBV30 with TRBJ1-5; 8 positions agree with TRBD1. The CDR3 has 15 residues. In germline, CDR1 is GTSNPN, CDR2 SVGIG (reference sequence). With 2 bases clipped from V and 0 bases from J, the junction kept 3 bases outside the gene matches. The CDR3 loop reads CAWSWTGTSNQPQHF. For the CDR3, the DNA is TGTGCCTGGAGTTGGACAGGGACTAGCAATCAGCCCCAGCATTTT.